The clone carrying this T cell receptor beta chain was detected a few times. These data are taken from a study of blood T cell repertoires in COVID-19. Whole-study context: T cells, B-cell-depleted T cells, or PBMCs provided the cDNA or gDNA that served as material.

As handled by the study authors: Amplification of reference gene primers provided the estimated nucleated cell counts. Assay used: immunoSEQ multiplex PCR; TCRdb lists only in-frame clones, some missing. The DNA gave D and trimming, while V, J and clone size come from that table. The repertoire holds under 350,000 clones, with around 92% as singletons. Germline loops: CDR1 SGHDT, CDR2 YYEEEE. CDR3 length: 14 amino acids. V lost 0 bases and J lost 7, with 11 bases in between. The Seattle patients, enrolled during active infection, were followed longitudinally. The rearrangement links TRBV5-6 to TRBJ2-1, with a weak D call TRBD2 (6 bases). This receptor was taken from a woman in her 30s with COVID-19, enrolled during active disease. The material sequenced was peripheral blood. DNA of the CDR3: TGTGCCAGCAGCTTGGGCTTCGGAGGGAATGAGCAGTTCTTC. This codes for CASSLGFGGNEQFF.